A selection of T cell receptor beta chains follows, all from one sample in a study of T cells in Graves' hyperthyroidism and ophthalmopathy. Via MiXCR, TCRdb re-called the multiplex PCR reads, giving one row per CDR3 protein. Of around 250,000 distinct CDR3 sequences listed, approximately 15% were seen once; the top ten hold about an eighth. Source material: blood. The receptors originated from a woman in her forties with Graves' hyperthyroidism that later progressed to Graves' ophthalmopathy. The CDR3 runs from the conserved cysteine through the conserved F or W. D genes are given only for firm matches. Only some rows state a clone size, as once, few, many or a class for expanded clones.

clone size,D gene,V gene,J gene,CDR3 DNA,CDR3 protein
many,-,TRBV5-1,TRBJ1-2,TGCGCCAGCAGCAAGGCGACCTTCCCATATGGCTACACCTTC,CASSKATFPYGYTF
few,-,TRBV5-1,TRBJ1-5,TGCGCCAGCAGAAGGATAGGGTCCCGGGGACGAAATCAGCCCCAGCATTTT,CASRRIGSRGRNQPQHF
once,TRBD1,TRBV6-5,TRBJ2-5,TGTGCCAGCAGTTCACAGGGGGGCCAAGAGACCCAGTACTTC,CASSSQGGQETQYF
many,-,TRBV6-1,TRBJ2-7,TGTGCCAGCACCTCACGACTGGGGGATTTCGAGCAGTACTTC,CASTSRLGDFEQYF
many,TRBD1,TRBV6-1,TRBJ1-5,TGTGCCAGCAGGAGTTTGAGAGGTCATAACTTCCCGGGACAGGGAAGTCAGCCCCAGCATTTT,CASRSLRGHNFPGQGSQPQHF
-,-,TRBV5-1,TRBJ2-1,TGCGCCAGCAGCTTTCCTACCGTGGGACGGTACAATGAGCAGTTCTTC,CASSFPTVGRYNEQFF
many,-,TRBV27,TRBJ1-4,TGTGCCAGCGCTCCAGGGTCAGGAGATGAAAAACTGTTTTTT,CASAPGSGDEKLFF
few,TRBD1,TRBV3-1,TRBJ2-7,TGTGCCAGCAGTCCCGGGACAGGGGCCGGCGAGCAGTACTTC,CASSPGTGAGEQYF
many,TRBD1,TRBV24-1,TRBJ2-2,TGTGCCACCGAGGGCGCCGACAGGGGGCTATACGGGGAGCTGTTTTTT,CATEGADRGLYGELFF
-,TRBD1,TRBV11-2,TRBJ2-1,TGTGCCAGCAACCCACAGGGGGCCTACAATGAGCAGTTCTTC,CASNPQGAYNEQFF
-,-,TRBV6-1,TRBJ2-7,TGTGCCAGCAGTGGACCACGTCGGGGGGCGGGCGCCTACGAGGAGTACTTC,CASSGPRRGAGAYEEYF
many,-,TRBV12-3/TRBV12-4,TRBJ2-2,TGTGCCAGCAGCCCGCAGAGCGAGCGGGAGCTGTTTTTT,CASSPQSERELFF
many,TRBD1,TRBV12-3/TRBV12-4,TRBJ2-7,TGTGCCAGCAGTTCGCGACAGGGTAGCTACGAGCAGTACTTC,CASSSRQGSYEQYF
-,TRBD2,TRBV28,TRBJ2-7,TGTGCCAGCAGTCATCCATGGACTAGCGGGGAGCAGTACTTC,CASSHPWTSGEQYF
many,-,TRBV7-9,TRBJ2-7,TGTGCCAGCAGCTTGGGGACTGGTGGCTCCTACGAGCAGTACTTC,CASSLGTGGSYEQYF
few,TRBD1,TRBV7-8,TRBJ2-7,TGTGCCAGCAGCTCCGGACAGGGGACCTACGAGCAGTACTTC,CASSSGQGTYEQYF
many,TRBD2,TRBV20-1,TRBJ2-1,TGCAGTGCCTCGACTAGCGGGAGAGGGAATGAGCAGTTCTTC,CSASTSGRGNEQFF
few,TRBD2,TRBV4-1,TRBJ2-7,TGCGCCAGCAGCCAAGGGGTTAGCGGGAAGACCTACGAGCAGTACTTC,CASSQGVSGKTYEQYF
many,-,TRBV11-2,TRBJ2-7,TGTGCCAGCGGGTTTAGGAACCAGGGGTTTGTCTACGAGCAGTACTTC,CASGFRNQGFVYEQYF
few,-,TRBV7-8,TRBJ2-5,TGTGCCAGCAACTTATATGGTCTCGGCGAGACCCAGTACTTC,CASNLYGLGETQYF
-,-,TRBV6-1,TRBJ2-7,TGTGCCAGCAGGAGGACTGGGCCCTACGAGCAGTACTTC,CASRRTGPYEQYF
many,-,TRBV20-1,TRBJ2-7,TGCAGTGCTTTCTATGCAGGGGCACCTAGCTACGAGCAGTACTTC,CSAFYAGAPSYEQYF
many,-,TRBV25-1,TRBJ1-6,TGTGCCAGCAGACCCGGGAGCTCCTATAATTCACCCCTCCACTTT,CASRPGSSYNSPLHF
few,-,TRBV10-3,TRBJ2-3,TGTGCCATCAGTGACAGTACAGATACGCAGTATTTT,CAISDSTDTQYF